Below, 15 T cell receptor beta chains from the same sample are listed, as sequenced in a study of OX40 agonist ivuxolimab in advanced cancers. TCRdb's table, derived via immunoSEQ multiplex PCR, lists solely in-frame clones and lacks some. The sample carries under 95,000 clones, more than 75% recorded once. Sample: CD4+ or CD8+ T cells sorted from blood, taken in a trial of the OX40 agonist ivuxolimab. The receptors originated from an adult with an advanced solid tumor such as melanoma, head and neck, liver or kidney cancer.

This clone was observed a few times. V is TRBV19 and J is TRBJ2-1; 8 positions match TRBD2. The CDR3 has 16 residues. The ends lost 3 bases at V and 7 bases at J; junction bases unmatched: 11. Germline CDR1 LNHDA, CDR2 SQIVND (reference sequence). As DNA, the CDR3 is TGTGCCAGTAGTATCAGCGGGAGTCCCCTTGGGAATGAGCAGTTCTTC. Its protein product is CASSISGSPLGNEQFF.

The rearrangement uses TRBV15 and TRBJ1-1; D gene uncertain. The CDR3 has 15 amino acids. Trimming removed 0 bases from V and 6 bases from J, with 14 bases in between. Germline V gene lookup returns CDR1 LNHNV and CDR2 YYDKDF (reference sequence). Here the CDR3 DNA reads TGTGCCACCAGCAGAGAGGGCAGCAACCGAGCTGAAGCTTTCTTT. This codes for CATSREGSNRAEAFF.

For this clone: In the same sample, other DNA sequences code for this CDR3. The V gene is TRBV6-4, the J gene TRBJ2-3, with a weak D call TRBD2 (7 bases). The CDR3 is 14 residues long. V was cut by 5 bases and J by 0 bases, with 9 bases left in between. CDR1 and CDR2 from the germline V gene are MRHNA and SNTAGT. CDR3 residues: CASSRGGSTDTQYF. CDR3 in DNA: TGTGCCAGCAGTAGGGGGGGCAGCACAGATACGCAGTATTTT.

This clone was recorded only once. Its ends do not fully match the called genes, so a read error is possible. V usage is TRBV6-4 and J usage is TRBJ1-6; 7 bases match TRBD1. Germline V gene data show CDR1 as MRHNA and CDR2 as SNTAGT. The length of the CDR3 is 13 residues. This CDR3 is CASSDRVDSPPHF. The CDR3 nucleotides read TGTGCCAGCAGCGACAGGGTAGATTCACCCCCCCACTTT.

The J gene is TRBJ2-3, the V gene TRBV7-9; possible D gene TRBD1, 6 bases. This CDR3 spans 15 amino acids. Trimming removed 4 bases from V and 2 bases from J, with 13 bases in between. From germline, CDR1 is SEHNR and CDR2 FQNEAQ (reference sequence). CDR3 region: CASSSSDSPTDTQYF. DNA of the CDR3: TGTGCCAGCAGCTCATCGGACAGCCCCACAGATACGCAGTATTTT. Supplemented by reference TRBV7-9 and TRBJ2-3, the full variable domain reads DTGVSQNPRHKITKRGQNVTFRCDPISEHNRLYWYRQTLGQGPEFLTYFQNEAQLEKSRLLSDRFSAERPKGSFSTLEIQRTEQGDSAMYLCASSSSDSPTDTQYFGPGTRLTVL.

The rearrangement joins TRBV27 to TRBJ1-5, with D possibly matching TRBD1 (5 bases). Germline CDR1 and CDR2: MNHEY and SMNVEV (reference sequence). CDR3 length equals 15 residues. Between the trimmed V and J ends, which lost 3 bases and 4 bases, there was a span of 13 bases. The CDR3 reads CASSFSRVGNQPQHF. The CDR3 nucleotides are TGTGCCAGCAGTTTCAGCAGGGTGGGGAATCAGCCCCAGCATTTT.

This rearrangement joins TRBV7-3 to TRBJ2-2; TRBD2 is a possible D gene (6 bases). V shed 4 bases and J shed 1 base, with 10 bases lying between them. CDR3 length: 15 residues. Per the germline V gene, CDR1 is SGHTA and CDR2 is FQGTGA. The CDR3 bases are TGTGCCAGCAGCTCCAGGACTAAGAACACCGGGGAGCTGTTTTTT. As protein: CASSSRTKNTGELFF.

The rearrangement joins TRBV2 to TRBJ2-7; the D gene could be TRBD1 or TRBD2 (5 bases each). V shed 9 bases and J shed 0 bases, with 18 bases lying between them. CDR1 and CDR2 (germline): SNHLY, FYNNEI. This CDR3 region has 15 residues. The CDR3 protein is CASLRGVGSSYEQYF. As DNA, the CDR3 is TGTGCCAGTTTAAGGGGAGTTGGTAGCTCCTACGAGCAGTACTTC.

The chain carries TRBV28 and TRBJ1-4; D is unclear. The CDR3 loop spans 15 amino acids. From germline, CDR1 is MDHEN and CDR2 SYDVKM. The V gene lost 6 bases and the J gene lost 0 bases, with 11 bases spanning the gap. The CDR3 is CASRRGLPTNEKLFF. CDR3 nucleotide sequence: TGTGCCAGCAGGCGAGGCCTGCCAACTAATGAAAAACTGTTTTTT. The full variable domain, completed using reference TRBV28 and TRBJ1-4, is DVKVTQSSRYLVKRTGEKVFLECVQDMDHENMFWYRQDPGLGLRLIYFSYDVKMKEKGDIPEGYSVSREKKERFSLILESASTNQTSMYLCASRRGLPTNEKLFFGSGTQLSVL.

This CDR3 reads CASSEARQGGKIGYTF. The CDR3 DNA sequence: TGTGCCAGCAGTGAAGCCCGGCAGGGAGGAAAGATCGGCTACACCTTC. This chain links TRBV2 with TRBJ1-2, with D possibly matching TRBD1 (5 bases). V lost 0 bases to trimming and J lost 8 bases, with 19 bases between them. The CDR3 loop spans 16 amino acids. Germline V lookup: CDR1 SNHLY, CDR2 FYNNEI. The full variable domain, rest sourced from reference TRBV2 and TRBJ1-2, is EPEVTQTPSHQVTQMGQEVILRCVPISNHLYFYWYRQILGQKVEFLVSFYNNEISEKSEIFDDQFSVERPDGSNFTLKIRSTKLEDSAMYFCASSEARQGGKIGYTFGSGTRLTVV.

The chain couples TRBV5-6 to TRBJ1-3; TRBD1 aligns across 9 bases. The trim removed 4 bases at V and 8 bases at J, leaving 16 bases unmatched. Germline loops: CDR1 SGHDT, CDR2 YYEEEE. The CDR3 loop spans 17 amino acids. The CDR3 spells CASSPPEGTGLYDTIYF. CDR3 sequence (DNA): TGTGCCAGCAGCCCCCCGGAAGGGACAGGGCTTTATGACACCATATATTTT.

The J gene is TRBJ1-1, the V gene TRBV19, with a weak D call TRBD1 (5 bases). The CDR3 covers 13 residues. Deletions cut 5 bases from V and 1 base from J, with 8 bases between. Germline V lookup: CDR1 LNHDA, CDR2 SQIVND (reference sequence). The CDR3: CASSWGGNTEAFF. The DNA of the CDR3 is TGTGCCAGTAGTTGGGGGGGGAACACTGAAGCTTTCTTT.

The CDR3 reads CASSWRLAANNEQFF. The CDR3 nucleotides read TGTGCCAGCAGCTGGCGACTAGCGGCTAACAATGAGCAGTTCTTC. V gene TRBV5-5 combines with J gene TRBJ2-1, with 9 bases lining up with TRBD2. Per the germline V gene, CDR1 is SGHKS and CDR2 is YYEKEE (reference sequence). Unmatched junction bases numbered 6, after V lost 3 bases and J lost 5 bases. The length of the CDR3 is 15 residues.

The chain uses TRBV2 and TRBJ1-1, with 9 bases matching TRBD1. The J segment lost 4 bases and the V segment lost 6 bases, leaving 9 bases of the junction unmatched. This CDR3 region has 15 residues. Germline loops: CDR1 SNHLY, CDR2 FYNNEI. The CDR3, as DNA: TGTGCCAGCAGAGGGCCGGGACAGGGCTTCACTGAAGCTTTCTTT. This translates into CASRGPGQGFTEAFF.

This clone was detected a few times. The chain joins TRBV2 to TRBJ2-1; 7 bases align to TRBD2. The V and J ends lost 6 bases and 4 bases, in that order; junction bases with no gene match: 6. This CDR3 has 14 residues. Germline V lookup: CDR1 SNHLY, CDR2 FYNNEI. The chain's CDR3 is CASRAGGSYNEQFF. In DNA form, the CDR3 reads TGTGCCAGCAGAGCCGGGGGGTCGTACAATGAGCAGTTCTTC.